The sequence of this TCR beta chain was determined in a study of regulatory T cells in long-lasting Graves disease. Overall study: Those with persistent Graves' disease had received antithyroid drugs for over 5 years with positive TSH receptor antibodies.

The study, taken as a whole, reports: Between persistent patients, 2,500 to 3,500 public clonotypes were shared, exceeding the 966 shared between new patients.

This clonotype showed up just a few times. Its antigen is still unknown. Building of the TCR beta libraries involved iRepertoire HTBI primers and Arm-PCR of CDR3 regions. In TCRdb, the multiplex PCR reads were re-called with MiXCR into one record per CDR3 protein. The sample contains about 310,000 distinct CDR3 sequences, roughly a fifth of which appear only once. Specified time point: persistent/refractory GD, antithyroid drugs over 5 years with positive TRAb. Generation of the TCR library employed RNA extracted from PBMCs. The diagnosis of Graves' disease used American Thyroid Association guidelines. The TCR originated in a female donor with Graves disease. The sequencing used peripheral blood mononuclear cells (PBMCs), collected when the disease was refractory, from a patient treated with antithyroid drugs.

The CDR3 DNA reads as TGTGCCAGCATCCGGGAGAACACCGGGGAGCTGTTTTTT. Translating it yields CASIRENTGELFF. This chain joins TRBV28 and TRBJ2-2, with D perhaps TRBD2 (5 bases). CDR1 and CDR2 (germline): MDHEN, SYDVKM. Trimming cost V 7 bases and J 1 base, with 7 bases left between them. This CDR3 is 13 amino acids long.